Following are 27 T cell receptor beta chains from one sample sequenced in a study of blood T cell repertoires in COVID-19. Measured with immunoSEQ multiplex PCR; TCRdb has only the in-frame clones, and not every one. The table lists some 320,000 clones, 90% of them singletons. The specimen was PBMCs or T cells enriched from blood (not recorded which). These receptors were collected from a man aged 60 to 69 who had recovered from COVID-19.

The chain uses TRBV19 and TRBJ1-1, with no clear D. Germline CDR1 LNHDA, CDR2 SQIVND (reference sequence). V was shortened by 5 bases and J by 3 bases, with 4 bases between the two germline ends. This CDR3 has 11 residues. The CDR3 region has the DNA TGTGCCAGTAGTCGGTACACTGAAGCTTTCTTT. This sequence encodes CASSRYTEAFF.

This clone was picked up one time. This chain joins TRBV13 and TRBJ2-3; 15 positions agree with TRBD2. Unmatched junction bases numbered 5, after V lost 3 bases and J lost 7 bases. The germline V gene has CDR1 PRHDT and CDR2 FYEKMQ (reference sequence). There are 16 residues in the CDR3. The CDR3 reads CASSFGLAGGPYTQYF. The CDR3, as DNA: TGTGCCAGCAGCTTTGGACTAGCGGGAGGGCCTTATACGCAGTATTTT.

The rearrangement joins TRBV5-4 to TRBJ1-5; 7 bases map to TRBD1. The CDR3 spans 14 residues. V lost 4 bases, J lost 1 base, and 2 bases stayed unmatched. Germline CDR1 reads SGHNT; CDR2 reads YYREEE (reference sequence). The CDR3 DNA reads as TGTGCCAGCAGCCAACAGGGGAGCAATCAGCCCCAGCATTTT. Protein: CASSQQGSNQPQHF.

V is TRBV6-5 and J is TRBJ1-5, with 8 bases lining up with TRBD1. Germline loops: CDR1 MNHEY, CDR2 SVGAGI. The CDR3 extends over 14 amino acids. After removal of 8 bases from V and 3 bases from J, the junction contained 6 bases not matched to a gene. The CDR3 DNA reads TGTGCCAGCCGCGGACAGGGCCCCAATCAGCCCCAGCATTTT. Protein product: CASRGQGPNQPQHF.

The V and J genes are TRBV19 and TRBJ1-2; D may be TRBD1 (5 bases). Germline V CDR1 and CDR2: LNHDA, SQIVND (reference sequence). V lost 3 bases and J lost 2, with 16 bases in between. The CDR3 is 16 residues long. This CDR3 is CASSISGAGPNYGYTF. The CDR3 DNA reads TGTGCCAGTAGTATTTCTGGGGCCGGACCGAACTATGGCTACACCTTC.

CDR3 region: CATSDRGVASGFTDTQYF. The DNA of the CDR3 is TGTGCCACCAGTGACCGCGGGGTGGCTAGCGGGTTCACAGATACGCAGTATTTT. This sequence joins TRBV24-1 and TRBJ2-3; 8 nucleotides agree with TRBD2. Germline lookup yields CDR1 KGHDR and CDR2 SFDVKD. This CDR3 contains 18 residues. The V segment lost 4 bases and the J segment 2 bases; nucleotides outside the gene matches: 13.

The chain uses TRBV6-5 and TRBJ2-3, with a weak D call TRBD1 (6 bases). The V end was cut by 0 bases, the J end by 2 bases, with 9 bases between. The CDR3 is made up of 15 amino acids. CDR1 and CDR2 (germline): MNHEY, SVGAGI. CDR3 region: CASSYSGANTDTQYF. CDR3 coding DNA: TGTGCCAGCAGTTACTCGGGGGCCAACACAGATACGCAGTATTTT.

J is TRBJ1-6 and V is TRBV7-9; 8 bases are shared with TRBD1. V trimming: 5 bases; J trimming: 9 bases; junction bases outside the gene matches: 6. Germline loops: CDR1 SEHNR, CDR2 FQNEAQ (reference sequence). The CDR3 loop spans 14 amino acids. The CDR3 here is CASSLDRGFSPLHF. DNA of the CDR3: TGTGCCAGCAGCCTCGACAGGGGTTTTTCACCCCTCCACTTT.

The chain uses TRBV19 and TRBJ2-1; 7 bases map to TRBD2. J lost 1 base, V lost 4 bases, and 13 bases had no gene match. CDR3 length: 18 residues. Germline CDR1 and CDR2: LNHDA and SQIVND (reference sequence). CDR3 nucleotide sequence: TGTGCCAGTAGTACGTTCTTTCGGGGGGTAGTGTCCTACAATGAGCAGTTCTTC. Protein product: CASSTFFRGVVSYNEQFF.

Only a few counts were recorded for this clone. The V gene is TRBV9, the J gene TRBJ1-5, with TRBD1 as a possible D gene (5 bases). Per germline, CDR1 SGDLS and CDR2 YYNGEE. Trimming cost V 3 bases and J 3 bases, with 10 bases left between them. The CDR3 sequence is 14 residues long. CDR3 loop: CASSAGNNNQPQHF. CDR3 coding DNA: TGTGCCAGCAGCGCAGGGAATAACAATCAGCCCCAGCATTTT.

The chain couples TRBV4-1 to TRBJ2-5; maybe TRBD2 (6 bases). The length of the CDR3 is 18 residues. V lost 0 bases and J lost 0, with 17 bases in between. Germline CDR1 and CDR2: MGHRA and YSYEKL. CDR3 sequence: CASSQERGTSSYQETQYF. The CDR3 nucleotides read TGCGCCAGCAGCCAAGAACGGGGAACTAGCTCGTACCAAGAGACCCAGTACTTC.

The chain is built from TRBV12-3 or TRBV12-4 and TRBJ2-3; D ambiguous. V was pared by 6 bases and J by 3 bases, with 4 bases between. The length of the CDR3 is 11 residues. The CDR3 reads CASSFTDTQYF. As DNA, the CDR3 is TGTGCCAGCAGCTTTACAGATACGCAGTATTTT.

The rearrangement joins TRBV19 to TRBJ2-3; 11 positions match TRBD2. Trimming cost V 2 bases and J 0 bases; bases outside gene matches: 4. Germline CDR1 is LNHDA and CDR2 is SQIVND (reference sequence). The CDR3 totals 17 residues. DNA for the CDR3: TGTGCCAGTAGTATAAGGTCTAGCGGGAGGAGCACAGATACGCAGTATTTT. It is translated as CASSIRSSGRSTDTQYF.

V gene TRBV28 combines with J gene TRBJ1-1; 7 nucleotides match TRBD1. The CDR3 runs 14 residues. Germline assignment: CDR1 MDHEN and CDR2 SYDVKM. Trimming removed 6 bases from V and 3 bases from J; junction bases left unmatched: 7. CDR3 residues: CASSLTGRDTEAFF. CDR3 sequence (DNA): TGTGCCAGCAGCCTGACAGGGCGGGACACTGAAGCTTTCTTT.

The J gene is TRBJ1-5, the V gene TRBV7-2, with D possibly being TRBD1 (5 bases). Germline assignment: CDR1 SGHTA and CDR2 FQGNSA. The CDR3 length is 15 residues. Trimming left V 1 base short and J 0 bases short, with 7 bases between. CDR3 loop: CASSLVGPSNQPQHF. Here the CDR3 DNA reads TGTGCCAGCAGCTTAGTGGGGCCTAGCAATCAGCCCCAGCATTTT.

The V and J genes are TRBV11-2 and TRBJ2-1, with D possibly being TRBD2 (6 bases). CDR1 SGHAT and CDR2 FQNNGV come from the germline V gene. The V end lost 4 bases, the J end lost 10 bases, and 20 bases lay between the germline ends. CDR3 length: 15 amino acids. CDR3 sequence reads: CASSYTSGVAGEQFF. The CDR3 DNA reads TGTGCCAGCAGCTACACCTCGGGGGTAGCAGGGGAGCAGTTCTTC.

The genes are TRBV7-2 and TRBJ2-1, with D possibly being TRBD1 (6 bases). The V end was cut by 4 bases, the J end by 10 bases, with 11 bases between. Germline V gene lookup returns CDR1 SGHTA and CDR2 FQGNSA. This CDR3 has 12 residues. CDR3 region: CASSSSGDEQFF. CDR3 bases: TGTGCCAGCAGCTCCTCAGGGGACGAGCAGTTCTTC.

V usage is TRBV27 and J usage is TRBJ2-3; the D gene is possibly TRBD2 (6 bases). This CDR3 has 15 residues. V lost 7 bases, J lost 4 bases, and 18 bases lay in between. The germline V gene has CDR1 MNHEY and CDR2 SMNVEV (reference sequence). Here the CDR3 reads CASKGLARRADTQYF. The DNA of the CDR3 is TGTGCCAGCAAGGGTCTAGCGCGAAGGGCAGATACGCAGTATTTT.

This clone was seen only a few times. The chain employs TRBV3-1 (or the pseudogene TRBV3-2) and TRBJ1-1, with D uncertain. This CDR3 contains 14 residues. Trimming took 3 bases from V and 2 from J, leaving 10 bases between them. The germline V gene has CDR1 LGHDT and CDR2 YNNKEL (reference sequence). The CDR3 coding sequence is TGTGCCAGCAGCCACCGTCTACCCAACACTGAAGCTTTCTTT. Protein: CASSHRLPNTEAFF.

The rearrangement uses TRBV5-1 and TRBJ1-1; D unresolved. Trimming pared 0 bases from V and 0 bases from J, leaving 15 bases between. CDR1 is SGHRS and CDR2 is YFSETQ in the germline V gene. The CDR3 runs 17 residues. This CDR3 reads CASSLARPTSVNTEAFF. CDR3 nucleotides: TGCGCCAGCAGCTTGGCCAGGCCGACGAGTGTGAACACTGAAGCTTTCTTT. The full variable domain, completed using reference TRBV5-1 and TRBJ1-1, is KAGVTQTPRYLIKTRGQQVTLSCSPISGHRSVSWYQQTPGQGLQFLFEYFSETQRNKGNFPGRFSGRQFSNSRSEMNVSTLELGDSALYLCASSLARPTSVNTEAFFGQGTRLTVV.

This clone was detected once. This chain links TRBV3-1 (or the pseudogene TRBV3-2) with TRBJ2-7; TRBD2 agrees at 13 bases. V lost 5 bases and J lost 6; bases outside the gene matches: 4. The CDR3 loop spans 14 amino acids. Germline CDR1 LGHDT, CDR2 YNNKEL (reference sequence). The CDR3 DNA sequence: TGTGCCAGCAGCTGGACTAGCGGGAGTAGCGAGCAGTACTTC. Protein product: CASSWTSGSSEQYF.

Only one count was recorded for this clone. The chain is built from TRBV11-3 and TRBJ2-3, with TRBD2 as a possible D gene (5 bases). Germline CDR1 and CDR2: SGHNT and YENEEA. This CDR3 contains 13 residues. Trimming removed 5 bases from V and 5 bases from J, with 11 bases in between. DNA of the CDR3: TGTGCCAGCAGCCCGGGGTCCGGAGATACGCAGTATTTT. It encodes CASSPGSGDTQYF. Variable domain in full (rest from reference TRBV11-3 and TRBJ2-3): EAGVVQSPRYKIIEKKQPVAFWCNPISGHNTLYWYLQNLGQGPELLIRYENEEAVDDSQLPKDRFSAERLKGVDSTLKIQPAELGDSAVYLCASSPGSGDTQYFGPGTRLTVL.

This clone has a count of ten or more. The chain carries TRBV7-9 and TRBJ1-1; 10 bases match TRBD1. The V gene's germline CDR1 is SEHNR and CDR2 FQNEAQ (reference sequence). Unmatched junction bases numbered 3, after V lost 5 bases and J lost 3 bases. This CDR3 comprises 14 residues. CDR3 DNA: TGTGCCAGCAGCGCCGGGACAGGGGACACTGAAGCTTTCTTT. Its translation is CASSAGTGDTEAFF.

This clone was picked up one time. This chain connects TRBV7-9 to TRBJ2-2; possible D gene TRBD1, 6 bases. The CDR3 totals 16 residues. Trimming removed 5 bases from V and 10 bases from J, with 23 bases in between. Germline V gene lookup returns CDR1 SEHNR and CDR2 FQNEAQ (reference sequence). The CDR3 coding sequence is TGTGCCAGCAGCAGAATGAGACAGGCGCACAACCAGGAGCTGTTTTTT. Amino acid sequence: CASSRMRQAHNQELFF.

This sequence joins TRBV5-1 and TRBJ1-2; TRBD1 matches at 8 bases. V shed 2 bases, J shed 6 bases, and the junction held 3 bases outside the gene matches. The CDR3 totals 13 residues. Germline values: CDR1 SGHRS, CDR2 YFSETQ. CDR3 nucleotides: TGCGCCAGCAGCTTCGGACAGGGCAATGGCTACACCTTC. Residues: CASSFGQGNGYTF.

This clone was seen just once. This chain joins TRBV10-3 and TRBJ1-2, with 10 bases identical to TRBD1. V lost 2 bases to trimming and J lost 2 bases; unmatched junction nucleotides: 2. The V gene's germline CDR1 is ENHRY and CDR2 SYGVKD. The CDR3 has 15 residues. For the CDR3, the DNA is TGTGCCATCAGTGAGATGGGACAGGGGAACTATGGCTACACCTTC. This encodes CAISEMGQGNYGYTF.

J is TRBJ2-3 and V is TRBV11-2; D is possibly TRBD1 (8 bases). The CDR3 is 15 amino acids. Trimming removed 4 bases at V and 5 bases at J, with 16 bases between. CDR1 is SGHAT, CDR2 FQNNGV, per germline. The CDR3 DNA follows: TGTGCCAGCAGCTACAGGGGGGGCTTGTTAGATACGCAGTATTTT. Translating gives CASSYRGGLLDTQYF.